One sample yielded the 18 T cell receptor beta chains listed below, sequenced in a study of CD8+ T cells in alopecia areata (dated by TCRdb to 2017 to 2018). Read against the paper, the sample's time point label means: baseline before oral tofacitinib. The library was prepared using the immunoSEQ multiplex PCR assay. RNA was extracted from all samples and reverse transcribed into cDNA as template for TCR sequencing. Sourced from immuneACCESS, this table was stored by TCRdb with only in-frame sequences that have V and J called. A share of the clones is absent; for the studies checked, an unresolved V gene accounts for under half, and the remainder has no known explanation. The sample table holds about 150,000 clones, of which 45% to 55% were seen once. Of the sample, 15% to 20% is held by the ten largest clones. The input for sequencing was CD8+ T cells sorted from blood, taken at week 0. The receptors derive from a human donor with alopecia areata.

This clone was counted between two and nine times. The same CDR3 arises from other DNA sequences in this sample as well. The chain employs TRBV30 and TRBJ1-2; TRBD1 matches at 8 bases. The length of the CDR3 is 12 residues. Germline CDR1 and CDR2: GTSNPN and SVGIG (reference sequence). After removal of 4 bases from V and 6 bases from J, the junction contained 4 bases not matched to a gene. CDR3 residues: CAWNAGGDGYTF. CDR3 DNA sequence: TGTGCCTGGAACGCAGGGGGCGATGGCTACACCTTC.

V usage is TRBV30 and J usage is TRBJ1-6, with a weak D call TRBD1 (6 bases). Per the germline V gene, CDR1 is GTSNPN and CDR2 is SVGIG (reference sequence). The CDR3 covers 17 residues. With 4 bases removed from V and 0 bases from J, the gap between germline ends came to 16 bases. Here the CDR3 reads CAWKWTEKSSYNSPLHF. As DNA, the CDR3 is TGTGCCTGGAAGTGGACAGAAAAAAGCTCCTATAATTCACCCCTCCACTTT.

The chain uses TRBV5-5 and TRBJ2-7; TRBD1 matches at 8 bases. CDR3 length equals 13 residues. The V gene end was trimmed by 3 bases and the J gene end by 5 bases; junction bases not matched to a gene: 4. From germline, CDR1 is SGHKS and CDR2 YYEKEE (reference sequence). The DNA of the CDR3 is TGTGCCAGCAGCTCGGACAGGGCCCACGAGCAGTACTTC. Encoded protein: CASSSDRAHEQYF.

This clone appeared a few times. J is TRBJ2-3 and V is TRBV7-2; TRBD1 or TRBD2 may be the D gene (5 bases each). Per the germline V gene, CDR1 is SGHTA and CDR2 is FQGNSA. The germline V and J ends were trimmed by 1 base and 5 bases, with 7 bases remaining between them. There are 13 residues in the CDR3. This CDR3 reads CASSLDGGDTQYF. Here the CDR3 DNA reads TGTGCCAGCAGCTTAGATGGGGGAGATACGCAGTATTTT.

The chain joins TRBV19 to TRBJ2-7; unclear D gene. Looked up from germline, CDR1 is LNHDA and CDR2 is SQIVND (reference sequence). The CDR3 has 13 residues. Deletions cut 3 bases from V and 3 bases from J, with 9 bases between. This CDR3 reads CASSIRTFYEQYF. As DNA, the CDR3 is TGTGCCAGTAGTATTCGGACGTTCTACGAGCAGTACTTC. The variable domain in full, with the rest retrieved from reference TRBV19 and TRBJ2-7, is DGGITQSPKYLFRKEGQNVTLSCEQNLNHDAMYWYRQDPGQGLRLIYYSQIVNDFQKGDIAEGYSVSREKKESFPLTVTSAQKNPTAFYLCASSIRTFYEQYFGPGTRLTVT.

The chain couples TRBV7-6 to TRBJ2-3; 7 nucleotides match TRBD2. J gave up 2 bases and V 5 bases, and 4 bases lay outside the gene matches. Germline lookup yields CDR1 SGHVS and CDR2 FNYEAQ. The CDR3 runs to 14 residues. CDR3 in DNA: TGTGCCAGCAGCCGGGGGGTTAACACAGATACGCAGTATTTT. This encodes CASSRGVNTDTQYF.

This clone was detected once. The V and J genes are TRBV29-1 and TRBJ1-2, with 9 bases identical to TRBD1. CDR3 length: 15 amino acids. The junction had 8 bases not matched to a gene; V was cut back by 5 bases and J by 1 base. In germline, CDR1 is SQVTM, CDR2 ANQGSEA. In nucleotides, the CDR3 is TGCAGCGTTTGGGACAGGGACCTTAATAACTATGGCTACACCTTC. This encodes CSVWDRDLNNYGYTF.

CDR3 in amino acids: CASSVSSHSTDTQYF. The DNA of the CDR3 is TGTGCCAGCAGCGTTAGCAGTCATAGCACAGATACGCAGTATTTT. V usage is TRBV7-3 and J usage is TRBJ2-3; D remains unclear. Germline V gives CDR1 SGHTA, CDR2 FQGTGA. V lost 5 bases to trimming and J lost 0 bases, with 12 bases between them. This CDR3 has 15 amino acids.

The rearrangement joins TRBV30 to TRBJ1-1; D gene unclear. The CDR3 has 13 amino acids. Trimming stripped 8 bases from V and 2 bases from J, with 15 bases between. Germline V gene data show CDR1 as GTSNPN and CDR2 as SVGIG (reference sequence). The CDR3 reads CAASLGSNTEAFF. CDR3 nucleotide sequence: TGTGCCGCATCTCTTGGGAGTAACACTGAAGCTTTCTTT.

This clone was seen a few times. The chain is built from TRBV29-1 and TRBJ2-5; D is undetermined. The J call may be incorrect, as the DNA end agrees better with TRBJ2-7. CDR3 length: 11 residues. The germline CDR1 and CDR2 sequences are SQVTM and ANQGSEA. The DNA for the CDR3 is TGCAGCGCAAGGTACGGTGACGAGCAGTACTTC. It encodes CSARYGDEQYF.

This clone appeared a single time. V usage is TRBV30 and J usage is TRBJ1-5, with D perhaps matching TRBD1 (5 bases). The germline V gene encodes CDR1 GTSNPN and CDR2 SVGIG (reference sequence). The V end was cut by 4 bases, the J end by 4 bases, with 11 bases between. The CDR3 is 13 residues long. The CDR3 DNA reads TGTGCCTGGACTCAGGGTTGGAATCAGCCCCAGCATTTT. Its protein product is CAWTQGWNQPQHF.

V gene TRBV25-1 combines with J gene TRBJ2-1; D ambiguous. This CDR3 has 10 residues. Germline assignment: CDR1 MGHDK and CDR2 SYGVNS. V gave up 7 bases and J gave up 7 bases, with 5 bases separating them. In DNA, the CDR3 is TGTGCCAGCACCGGGAATGAGCAGTTCTTC. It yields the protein CASTGNEQFF.

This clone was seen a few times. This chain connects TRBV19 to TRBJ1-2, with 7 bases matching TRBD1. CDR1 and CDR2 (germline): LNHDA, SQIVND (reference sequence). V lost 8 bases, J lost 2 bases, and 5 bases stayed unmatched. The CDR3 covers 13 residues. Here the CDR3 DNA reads TGTGCCAGTTGGGGACAGCCGAACTATGGCTACACCTTC. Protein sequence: CASWGQPNYGYTF.

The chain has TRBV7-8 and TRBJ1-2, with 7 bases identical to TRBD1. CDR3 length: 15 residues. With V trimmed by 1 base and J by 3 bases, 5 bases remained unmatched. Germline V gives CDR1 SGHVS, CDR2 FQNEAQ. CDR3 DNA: TGTGCCAGCAGCTTAGTCTCCACAGGGGACTATGGCTACACCTTC. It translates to CASSLVSTGDYGYTF. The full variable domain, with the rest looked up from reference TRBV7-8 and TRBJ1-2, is GAGVSQSPRYKVAKRGQDVALRCDPISGHVSLFWYQQALGQGPEFLTYFQNEAQLDKSGLPSDRFFAERPEGSVSTLKIQRTQQEDSAVYLCASSLVSTGDYGYTFGSGTRLTVV.

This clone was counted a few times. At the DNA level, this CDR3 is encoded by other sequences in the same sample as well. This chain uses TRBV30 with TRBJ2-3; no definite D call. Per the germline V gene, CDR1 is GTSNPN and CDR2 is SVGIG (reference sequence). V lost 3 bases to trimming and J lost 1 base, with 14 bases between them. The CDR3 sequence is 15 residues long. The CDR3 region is CAWSAVLIGTDTQYF. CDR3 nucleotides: TGTGCCTGGAGCGCAGTCCTAATTGGCACAGATACGCAGTATTTT.

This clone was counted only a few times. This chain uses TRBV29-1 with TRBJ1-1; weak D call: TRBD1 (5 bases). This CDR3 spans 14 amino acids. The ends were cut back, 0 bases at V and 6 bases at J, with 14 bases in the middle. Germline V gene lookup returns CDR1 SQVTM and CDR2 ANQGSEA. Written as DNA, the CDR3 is TGCAGCGTTGAAGATCCCGGGGAGGGGTCTGAAGCTTTCTTT. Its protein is CSVEDPGEGSEAFF.

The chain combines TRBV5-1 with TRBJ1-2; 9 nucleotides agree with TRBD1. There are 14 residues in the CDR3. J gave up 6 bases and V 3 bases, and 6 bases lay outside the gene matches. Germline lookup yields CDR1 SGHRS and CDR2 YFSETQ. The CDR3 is CASSWDRVQDGYTF. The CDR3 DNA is TGCGCCAGCAGCTGGGACAGGGTTCAGGATGGCTACACCTTC.

In DNA, the CDR3 is TGCAGCGTCCCAGGGCCTAACTATGGCTACACCTTC. Translation: CSVPGPNYGYTF. This sequence joins TRBV29-1 and TRBJ1-2, with D possibly being TRBD1 (5 bases). V was cut by 6 bases and J by 0 bases, with 8 bases left in between. CDR1 SQVTM and CDR2 ANQGSEA come from the germline V gene. CDR3 length equals 12 residues.